The 8 T cell receptor beta chains in this list originate from one sample, sequenced in a study of long-term antiretroviral therapy in people with HIV. With survey level as its setting, the immunoSEQ assay was v3.0. The protocol was immunoSEQ multiplex PCR, while the TCRdb copy is restricted to in-frame clones and leaves out a portion. The table includes approximately 20,000 clones, 65% to 85% detected once. The material was unsorted PBMCs, obtained about 1.8 years before starting antiretroviral therapy. The receptors come from a woman aged 40-49 years with HIV.

The chain carries TRBV2 and TRBJ2-7; no clear D gene. From germline, CDR1 is SNHLY and CDR2 FYNNEI. The CDR3 loop spans 12 amino acids. The V end lost 0 bases, the J end lost 4 bases, and 4 bases lay between the germline ends. The CDR3 sequence: CASSEAGYEQYF. In DNA, the CDR3 is TGTGCCAGCAGTGAAGCCGGATACGAGCAGTACTTC.

The V and J genes are TRBV7-8 and TRBJ2-3; D remains unclear. V was pared by 1 base and J by 0 bases, with 5 bases between. Per germline, CDR1 SGHVS and CDR2 FQNEAQ. The CDR3 covers 14 residues. CDR3 bases: TGTGCCAGCAGCTTAGGGACCAGCACAGATACGCAGTATTTT. It encodes CASSLGTSTDTQYF.

Concerning this clone: The sample has other DNA sequences that encode this CDR3 too. The chain links TRBV9 to TRBJ1-3; no reliable D call. From germline, CDR1 is SGDLS and CDR2 YYNGEE. The CDR3 covers 13 residues. Trimming left V 0 bases short and J 4 bases short, with 5 bases between. CDR3 in DNA: TGTGCCAGCAGCGTAGGAGACGGAAACACCATATATTTT. Translating gives CASSVGDGNTIYF.

The table lists this clone with a few counts. The rearrangement links TRBV4-1 to TRBJ2-5; maybe TRBD1 (7 bases). The CDR3 is 16 residues long. CDR1 is MGHRA, CDR2 YSYEKL, per germline. The ends were cut back, 3 bases at V and 0 bases at J, with 14 bases in the middle. The CDR3 nucleotides are TGCGCCAGCAGCCACGCAGGGGGGCTTTACCAAGAGACCCAGTACTTC. It is translated as CASSHAGGLYQETQYF.

This clone has a handful of counts. V and J are TRBV7-9 and TRBJ1-5; the D is unclear. This CDR3 contains 13 residues. Germline V gene lookup returns CDR1 SEHNR and CDR2 FQNEAQ (reference sequence). Trimming cost V 0 bases and J 1 base, with 1 base left between them. DNA of the CDR3: TGTGCCAGCAGCTTAGCCAGCAATCAGCCCCAGCATTTT. Translating it yields CASSLASNQPQHF.

This clone has just a few counts. V and J are TRBV18 and TRBJ1-3, with 8 bases identical to TRBD1. This CDR3 has 16 residues. V lost 2 bases and J lost 0; bases outside the gene matches: 3. CDR1 and CDR2 from the germline V gene are KGHSH and LQKENI. DNA of the CDR3: TGTGCCAGCTCACCAGGACAGGGAAACTCTGGAAACACCATATATTTT. It translates to CASSPGQGNSGNTIYF.

The J gene is TRBJ2-7, the V gene TRBV5-8; TRBD1 agrees at 7 bases. The germline gives CDR1 SGHTS, CDR2 YDEGEE. CDR3 length: 15 residues. Trimming removed 2 bases from V and 3 bases from J; junction bases left unmatched: 8. The CDR3 coding sequence is TGTGCCAGCAGCTTTGGGACAGACCCCAGCTACGAGCAGTACTTC. As protein: CASSFGTDPSYEQYF.

V is TRBV7-6 and J is TRBJ1-4, with TRBD1 as a possible D gene (6 bases). This CDR3 is built from 16 residues. Germline V gene data show CDR1 as SGHVS and CDR2 as FNYEAQ. The V end lost 0 bases, the J end lost 5 bases, and 13 bases lay between the germline ends. CDR3 region: CASSLALAGENEKLFF. CDR3 nucleotides: TGTGCCAGCAGCTTAGCGCTGGCAGGGGAGAATGAAAAACTGTTTTTT.